Each of the 15 T cell receptor beta chains below was sequenced from the same sample in a study of blood T cell repertoires in COVID-19 (dated by TCRdb to between 2020 and 2021). Preparation of the library involved the immunoSEQ multiplex PCR assay. TCRdb stores this immuneACCESS table with in-frame sequences only. Part of the clones is absent; in the studies checked, under half of the shortfall reflects unresolved V genes, and no reason is known for the rest. Here the sample has 350,000 to 450,000 clones; roughly 85% occur a single time. 3% to 4.5% of the sample belongs to the ten largest clones. Material for sequencing was peripheral blood. These receptors were taken from a woman younger than 35 with acute or convalescent COVID-19.

Only one count was recorded for this clone. The J gene is TRBJ2-1, the V gene TRBV28; D remains unclear. V lost 3 bases, J lost 6 bases, and 15 bases lay in between. This CDR3 spans 15 amino acids. Per germline, CDR1 MDHEN and CDR2 SYDVKM. The CDR3 region has the DNA TGTGCCAGCAGTTTGCCCCTGGTCACTTCCAATGAGCAGTTCTTC. Translating it yields CASSLPLVTSNEQFF.

The chain employs TRBV2 and TRBJ2-1; D possibly corresponds to TRBD2 (6 bases). V gave up 7 bases and J gave up 4 bases, with 11 bases separating them. The germline CDR1 and CDR2 sequences are SNHLY and FYNNEI. The CDR3 contains 13 residues. CDR3 nucleotides: TGTGCCAGCACCAGGACTATATACAATGAGCAGTTCTTC. Protein product: CASTRTIYNEQFF. The whole variable domain, filled in from reference TRBV2 and TRBJ2-1, reads EPEVTQTPSHQVTQMGQEVILRCVPISNHLYFYWYRQILGQKVEFLVSFYNNEISEKSEIFDDQFSVERPDGSNFTLKIRSTKLEDSAMYFCASTRTIYNEQFFGPGTRLTVL.

The rearrangement links TRBV4-2 to TRBJ1-1; D is perhaps TRBD1 (5 bases). The CDR3 is made up of 12 amino acids. Trimming cost V 2 bases and J 5 bases, with 6 bases left between them. Per the germline V gene, CDR1 is LGHNA and CDR2 is YNFKEQ. In nucleotides, the CDR3 is TGTGCCAGCAGCCAAACAGGAACTGAAGCTTTCTTT. Translation: CASSQTGTEAFF.

This chain links TRBV25-1 with TRBJ2-1; D remains unclear. Germline V CDR1 and CDR2: MGHDK, SYGVNS. The CDR3 extends over 15 amino acids. V lost 1 base and J lost 0, with 7 bases in between. The CDR3 nucleotides read TGTGCCAGCAGTGAATTCGGTAGCTCCTACAATGAGCAGTTCTTC. Encoded protein: CASSEFGSSYNEQFF.

The gene calls are TRBV28 and TRBJ2-5; 7 bases line up with TRBD2. V gave up 6 bases and J gave up 5 bases; unmatched junction bases: 9. Per the germline V gene, CDR1 is MDHEN and CDR2 is SYDVKM. The CDR3 runs 14 residues. The CDR3 is CASRPEGGVETQYF. The CDR3 nucleotides are TGTGCCAGCAGACCCGAGGGAGGGGTCGAGACCCAGTACTTC.

The chain has TRBV19 and TRBJ2-3; D might be TRBD1 (6 bases). Germline CDR1 is LNHDA and CDR2 is SQIVND (reference sequence). Trimming pared 2 bases from V and 3 bases from J, leaving 15 bases between. This CDR3 is 16 amino acids long. CDR3 sequence (DNA): TGTGCCAGTAGTATATTCAACAGGGCAGGGACAGATACGCAGTATTTT. Protein product: CASSIFNRAGTDTQYF.

V gene TRBV28 combines with J gene TRBJ2-3; 9 bases align to TRBD2. Unmatched junction bases numbered 2, after V lost 7 bases and J lost 0 bases. Germline CDR1 reads MDHEN; CDR2 reads SYDVKM. The CDR3 covers 14 residues. CDR3 protein: CASTAGGSTDTQYF. CDR3 nucleotide sequence: TGTGCCAGCACGGCGGGAGGGAGCACAGATACGCAGTATTTT.

This chain joins TRBV7-3 and TRBJ2-1, with TRBD1 matching 9 bases. The CDR3 is 14 amino acids. With V trimmed by 3 bases and J by 4 bases, 1 base remained unmatched. From germline, CDR1 is SGHTA and CDR2 FQGTGA. CDR3 residues: CASSFDRGYNEQFF. CDR3 nucleotide sequence: TGTGCCAGCAGCTTCGACAGGGGGTACAATGAGCAGTTCTTC.

CDR3 loop: CASSFWTGYDTGELFF. The CDR3 nucleotides read TGTGCCAGCAGCTTCTGGACAGGGTATGACACCGGGGAGCTGTTTTTT. V is TRBV7-9 and J is TRBJ2-2; 8 positions match TRBD1. The CDR3 is 16 amino acids. Per germline, CDR1 SEHNR and CDR2 FQNEAQ (reference sequence). The V gene end was trimmed by 3 bases and the J gene end by 3 bases; junction bases not matched to a gene: 6.

The chain links TRBV5-5 to TRBJ2-7, with TRBD1 matching 11 bases. J lost 0 bases, V lost 4 bases, and 3 bases had no gene match. This CDR3 region has 15 residues. CDR1 and CDR2 (germline): SGHKS, YYEKEE (reference sequence). Here the CDR3 reads CASSVGTGGSYEQYF. CDR3 bases: TGTGCCAGCAGCGTGGGGACAGGGGGCTCCTACGAGCAGTACTTC.

The V and J genes are TRBV29-1 and TRBJ1-2, with D possibly being TRBD1 (5 bases). The V and J ends lost 6 bases and 1 base respectively, with 12 bases between them. The CDR3 extends over 13 amino acids. Germline V gene sequence: CDR1 SQVTM, CDR2 ANQGSEA. The DNA of the CDR3 is TGCAGCGTGATCAGGGTTGATAACTATGGCTACACCTTC. It translates to CSVIRVDNYGYTF.

This clone has a handful of counts. The CDR3 DNA reads as TGTGCCAGCAGCCTCCTCGAAGCGAGGAATGAGCAGTTCTTC. It specifies CASSLLEARNEQFF. This sequence joins TRBV7-9 and TRBJ2-1; D gene uncertain. The V and J ends lost 5 bases and 7 bases respectively, with 15 bases between them. The germline gives CDR1 SEHNR, CDR2 FQNEAQ (reference sequence). This CDR3 contains 14 residues.

This chain links TRBV11-1 with TRBJ2-5, with D maybe TRBD1 (7 bases). Germline assignment: CDR1 SGHAT and CDR2 FQDESV (reference sequence). V was cut by 4 bases and J by 7 bases, with 16 bases left in between. CDR3 length: 14 residues. CDR3 protein: CASSYQGGWGTQYF. CDR3 in DNA: TGTGCCAGCAGCTACCAGGGGGGATGGGGGACCCAGTACTTC. Using reference TRBV11-1 and TRBJ2-5 for the parts outside the CDR3, the full variable domain is EAEVAQSPRYKITEKSQAVAFWCDPISGHATLYWYRQILGQGPELLVQFQDESVVDDSQLPKDRFSAERLKGVDSTLKIQPAELGDSAMYLCASSYQGGWGTQYFGPGTRLLVL.

The chain joins TRBV6-5 to TRBJ1-1; possible D gene TRBD1, 6 bases. V gave up 6 bases and J gave up 8 bases, with 16 bases separating them. Germline lookup yields CDR1 MNHEY and CDR2 SVGAGI. The CDR3 runs to 13 residues. The CDR3 sequence is CASSSVGGAEAFF. The CDR3 DNA is TGTGCCAGCAGCTCGGTGGGGGGGGCCGAAGCTTTCTTT.

The gene calls are TRBV11-2 and TRBJ1-3, with 9 bases that match TRBD1. V gave up 5 bases and J gave up 0 bases; unmatched junction bases: 11. Germline V gene lookup returns CDR1 SGHAT and CDR2 FQNNGV. The CDR3 length is 18 residues. CDR3 DNA: TGTGCCAGCAGCCGGACAGGGGTTAGGCAGAGCTCTGGAAACACCATATATTTT. It translates to CASSRTGVRQSSGNTIYF.